Listed below are T cell receptor beta chains from one sample, sequenced in a study of metastatic and nonmetastatic thyroid tumors. TCRdb reanalyzed the PCR reads with MiXCR. This table holds more than 35,000 clones, approximately 17% found once. The sequenced material came from blood. The receptors stem from a male donor with papillary thyroid cancer or a benign thyroid nodule (not recorded which). Some clones in this sample may be carry-over from other donors' samples. Both conserved end residues are part of each CDR3. A D gene is named only where the DNA matches it firmly. Clone sizes are given selectively: once, few, many, or a class where the clone is expanded.

TRBJ2-1 | TRBD2 | few | TRBV11-1 | CASSSPSGGVYDQFF | TGTGCCAGCAGCTCTCCTAGCGGGGGTGTTTATGATCAGTTCTTC
TRBJ2-7 | - | - | TRBV11-3 | CSSILVRGSYEQYF | TGTTCCAGCATCTTGGTAAGAGGATCCTACGAGCAGTACTTC
TRBJ2-4 | - | many | TRBV29-1 | CSVDPGMEAKNIQYF | TGCAGCGTTGATCCAGGGATGGAAGCCAAAAACATTCAGTACTTC
TRBJ1-2 | - | few | TRBV6-1 | CASIPTSTVNYGYTF | TGTGCCAGCATCCCAACCTCTACAGTGAACTATGGCTACACCTTC
TRBJ1-1 | - | few | TRBV6-6 | CASSYSMTAVGANKGAFF | TGTGCCAGCAGTTACTCGATGACTGCGGTCGGGGCGAACAAGGGGGCTTTCTTT
TRBJ2-3 | TRBD2 | - | TRBV11-1 | CAISRTSGRLTDTQYF | TGTGCCATCAGCCGGACTAGCGGGAGGCTCACAGATACGCAGTATTTT
TRBJ2-2 | TRBD2 | many | TRBV9 | CASSAPLAGTNTGELFF | TGTGCCAGCAGCGCCCCACTAGCGGGAACGAACACCGGGGAGCTGTTTTTT
TRBJ2-1 | TRBD2 | many | TRBV13 | CASSPRGTSGSHEQFF | TGTGCCAGCAGCCCTCGAGGGACTAGCGGGAGTCATGAGCAGTTCTTC
TRBJ2-2 | TRBD2 | - | TRBV5-1 | CASSLRTIGEGGELFF | TGCGCCAGCAGCTTAAGGACTATCGGGGAGGGCGGGGAGCTGTTCTTT
TRBJ1-5 | - | - | TRBV5-1 | CASSLDVCRGRGQPQHF | TGCGCCAGCAGCTTGGATGTGTGTCGGGGACGGGGGCAGCCCCAGCATTTT
TRBJ2-2 | - | many | TRBV7-9 | CASSLSRGDTGELFF | TGTGCCAGCAGCTTATCCAGGGGCGACACCGGGGAGCTGTTTTTT
TRBJ2-7 | - | many | TRBV14 | CASSQDRLRGQGSYEQYF | TGTGCCAGCAGCCAAGATCGACTTCGGGGCCAGGGCTCCTACGAGCAGTACTTC
TRBJ2-1 | TRBD2 | medium-sized | TRBV10-3 | CAISETSGIYNEQFF | TGTGCCATCAGCGAAACTAGCGGAATCTACAATGAGCAGTTCTTC
TRBJ2-5 | - | many | TRBV29-1 | CSVEETGIQETQYF | TGCAGCGTTGAAGAAACAGGTATCCAAGAGACCCAGTACTTC
TRBJ2-1 | - | many | TRBV11-3 | CASSLVETRGGVNYNEQFF | TGTGCCAGCAGCTTAGTAGAGACTAGGGGGGGAGTAAACTACAATGAGCAGTTCTTC
TRBJ2-3 | TRBD2 | many | TRBV29-1 | CSVVAGVTDTQYF | TGCAGCGTTGTAGCGGGGGTCACAGATACGCAGTATTTT
TRBJ1-2 | - | few | TRBV6-1 | CASSEEGGGGGGYTF | TGTGCCAGCAGTGAAGAAGGGGGAGGAGGCGGTGGCTACACCTTC
TRBJ2-5 | TRBD2 | medium-sized | TRBV6-1 | CASSEEGQRGGETQYF | TGTGCCAGCAGTGAAGAGGGCCAGCGGGGGGGAGAGACCCAGTACTTC
TRBJ1-2 | - | - | TRBV12-3/TRBV12-4 | CASSLWTAYGYTF | TGTGCCAGCAGTTTATGGACAGCCTATGGCTACACCTTC
TRBJ2-3 | TRBD2 | many | TRBV20-1 | CSARESGGWNTQYF | TGCAGTGCTAGAGAGAGCGGGGGGTGGAATACGCAGTATTTT
TRBJ2-1 | - | few | TRBV27 | CASSFGSGLSSYNEQFF | TGTGCCAGCAGTTTTGGGAGCGGATTGAGCTCCTACAATGAGCAGTTCTTC
TRBJ1-4 | - | - | TRBV30 | CAWSGGTRVEKLFF | TGTGCCTGGAGTGGTGGGACAAGGGTTGAAAAACTGTTTTTT
TRBJ2-3 | - | - | TRBV19 | CASSTARDTDTQYF | TGTGCCAGTAGTACGGCCCGGGACACAGATACGCAGTATTTT
TRBJ2-5 | - | - | TRBV6-6 | CASSYLRVPQETQYF | TGTGCCAGCAGTTACCTCAGGGTTCCTCAAGAGACCCAGTACTTC
TRBJ1-6 | - | - | TRBV30 | CAWSKYGTSPLHF | TGTGCCTGGAGTAAGTATGGTACTTCACCCCTCCACTTT
TRBJ1-2 | - | few | TRBV6-1 | CASIGGPPTAYGYTF | TGTGCCAGCATCGGCGGGCCTCCAACTGCCTATGGCTACACCTTC
TRBJ2-5 | - | few | TRBV29-1 | CSVDHRVRETQYF | TGCAGCGTTGACCACAGGGTTCGAGAGACCCAGTACTTC
TRBJ2-7 | TRBD1 | many | TRBV5-6 | CASSLETGGIYEQYF | TGTGCCAGCAGCTTGGAGACAGGGGGTATTTACGAGCAGTACTTC
TRBJ2-7 | TRBD2 | - | TRBV10-3 | CAISESASGGLEQYF | TGTGCCATCAGTGAGTCGGCTAGCGGGGGTCTCGAGCAGTACTTC
TRBJ2-1 | TRBD2 | - | TRBV20-1 | CSARDRTSVNEQFF | TGCAGTGCTAGAGACAGGACTAGCGTCAATGAGCAGTTCTTC
TRBJ2-2 | - | many | TRBV27 | CASSWQARSGELFF | TGTGCCAGCAGTTGGCAGGCGAGGTCCGGGGAGCTGTTTTTT